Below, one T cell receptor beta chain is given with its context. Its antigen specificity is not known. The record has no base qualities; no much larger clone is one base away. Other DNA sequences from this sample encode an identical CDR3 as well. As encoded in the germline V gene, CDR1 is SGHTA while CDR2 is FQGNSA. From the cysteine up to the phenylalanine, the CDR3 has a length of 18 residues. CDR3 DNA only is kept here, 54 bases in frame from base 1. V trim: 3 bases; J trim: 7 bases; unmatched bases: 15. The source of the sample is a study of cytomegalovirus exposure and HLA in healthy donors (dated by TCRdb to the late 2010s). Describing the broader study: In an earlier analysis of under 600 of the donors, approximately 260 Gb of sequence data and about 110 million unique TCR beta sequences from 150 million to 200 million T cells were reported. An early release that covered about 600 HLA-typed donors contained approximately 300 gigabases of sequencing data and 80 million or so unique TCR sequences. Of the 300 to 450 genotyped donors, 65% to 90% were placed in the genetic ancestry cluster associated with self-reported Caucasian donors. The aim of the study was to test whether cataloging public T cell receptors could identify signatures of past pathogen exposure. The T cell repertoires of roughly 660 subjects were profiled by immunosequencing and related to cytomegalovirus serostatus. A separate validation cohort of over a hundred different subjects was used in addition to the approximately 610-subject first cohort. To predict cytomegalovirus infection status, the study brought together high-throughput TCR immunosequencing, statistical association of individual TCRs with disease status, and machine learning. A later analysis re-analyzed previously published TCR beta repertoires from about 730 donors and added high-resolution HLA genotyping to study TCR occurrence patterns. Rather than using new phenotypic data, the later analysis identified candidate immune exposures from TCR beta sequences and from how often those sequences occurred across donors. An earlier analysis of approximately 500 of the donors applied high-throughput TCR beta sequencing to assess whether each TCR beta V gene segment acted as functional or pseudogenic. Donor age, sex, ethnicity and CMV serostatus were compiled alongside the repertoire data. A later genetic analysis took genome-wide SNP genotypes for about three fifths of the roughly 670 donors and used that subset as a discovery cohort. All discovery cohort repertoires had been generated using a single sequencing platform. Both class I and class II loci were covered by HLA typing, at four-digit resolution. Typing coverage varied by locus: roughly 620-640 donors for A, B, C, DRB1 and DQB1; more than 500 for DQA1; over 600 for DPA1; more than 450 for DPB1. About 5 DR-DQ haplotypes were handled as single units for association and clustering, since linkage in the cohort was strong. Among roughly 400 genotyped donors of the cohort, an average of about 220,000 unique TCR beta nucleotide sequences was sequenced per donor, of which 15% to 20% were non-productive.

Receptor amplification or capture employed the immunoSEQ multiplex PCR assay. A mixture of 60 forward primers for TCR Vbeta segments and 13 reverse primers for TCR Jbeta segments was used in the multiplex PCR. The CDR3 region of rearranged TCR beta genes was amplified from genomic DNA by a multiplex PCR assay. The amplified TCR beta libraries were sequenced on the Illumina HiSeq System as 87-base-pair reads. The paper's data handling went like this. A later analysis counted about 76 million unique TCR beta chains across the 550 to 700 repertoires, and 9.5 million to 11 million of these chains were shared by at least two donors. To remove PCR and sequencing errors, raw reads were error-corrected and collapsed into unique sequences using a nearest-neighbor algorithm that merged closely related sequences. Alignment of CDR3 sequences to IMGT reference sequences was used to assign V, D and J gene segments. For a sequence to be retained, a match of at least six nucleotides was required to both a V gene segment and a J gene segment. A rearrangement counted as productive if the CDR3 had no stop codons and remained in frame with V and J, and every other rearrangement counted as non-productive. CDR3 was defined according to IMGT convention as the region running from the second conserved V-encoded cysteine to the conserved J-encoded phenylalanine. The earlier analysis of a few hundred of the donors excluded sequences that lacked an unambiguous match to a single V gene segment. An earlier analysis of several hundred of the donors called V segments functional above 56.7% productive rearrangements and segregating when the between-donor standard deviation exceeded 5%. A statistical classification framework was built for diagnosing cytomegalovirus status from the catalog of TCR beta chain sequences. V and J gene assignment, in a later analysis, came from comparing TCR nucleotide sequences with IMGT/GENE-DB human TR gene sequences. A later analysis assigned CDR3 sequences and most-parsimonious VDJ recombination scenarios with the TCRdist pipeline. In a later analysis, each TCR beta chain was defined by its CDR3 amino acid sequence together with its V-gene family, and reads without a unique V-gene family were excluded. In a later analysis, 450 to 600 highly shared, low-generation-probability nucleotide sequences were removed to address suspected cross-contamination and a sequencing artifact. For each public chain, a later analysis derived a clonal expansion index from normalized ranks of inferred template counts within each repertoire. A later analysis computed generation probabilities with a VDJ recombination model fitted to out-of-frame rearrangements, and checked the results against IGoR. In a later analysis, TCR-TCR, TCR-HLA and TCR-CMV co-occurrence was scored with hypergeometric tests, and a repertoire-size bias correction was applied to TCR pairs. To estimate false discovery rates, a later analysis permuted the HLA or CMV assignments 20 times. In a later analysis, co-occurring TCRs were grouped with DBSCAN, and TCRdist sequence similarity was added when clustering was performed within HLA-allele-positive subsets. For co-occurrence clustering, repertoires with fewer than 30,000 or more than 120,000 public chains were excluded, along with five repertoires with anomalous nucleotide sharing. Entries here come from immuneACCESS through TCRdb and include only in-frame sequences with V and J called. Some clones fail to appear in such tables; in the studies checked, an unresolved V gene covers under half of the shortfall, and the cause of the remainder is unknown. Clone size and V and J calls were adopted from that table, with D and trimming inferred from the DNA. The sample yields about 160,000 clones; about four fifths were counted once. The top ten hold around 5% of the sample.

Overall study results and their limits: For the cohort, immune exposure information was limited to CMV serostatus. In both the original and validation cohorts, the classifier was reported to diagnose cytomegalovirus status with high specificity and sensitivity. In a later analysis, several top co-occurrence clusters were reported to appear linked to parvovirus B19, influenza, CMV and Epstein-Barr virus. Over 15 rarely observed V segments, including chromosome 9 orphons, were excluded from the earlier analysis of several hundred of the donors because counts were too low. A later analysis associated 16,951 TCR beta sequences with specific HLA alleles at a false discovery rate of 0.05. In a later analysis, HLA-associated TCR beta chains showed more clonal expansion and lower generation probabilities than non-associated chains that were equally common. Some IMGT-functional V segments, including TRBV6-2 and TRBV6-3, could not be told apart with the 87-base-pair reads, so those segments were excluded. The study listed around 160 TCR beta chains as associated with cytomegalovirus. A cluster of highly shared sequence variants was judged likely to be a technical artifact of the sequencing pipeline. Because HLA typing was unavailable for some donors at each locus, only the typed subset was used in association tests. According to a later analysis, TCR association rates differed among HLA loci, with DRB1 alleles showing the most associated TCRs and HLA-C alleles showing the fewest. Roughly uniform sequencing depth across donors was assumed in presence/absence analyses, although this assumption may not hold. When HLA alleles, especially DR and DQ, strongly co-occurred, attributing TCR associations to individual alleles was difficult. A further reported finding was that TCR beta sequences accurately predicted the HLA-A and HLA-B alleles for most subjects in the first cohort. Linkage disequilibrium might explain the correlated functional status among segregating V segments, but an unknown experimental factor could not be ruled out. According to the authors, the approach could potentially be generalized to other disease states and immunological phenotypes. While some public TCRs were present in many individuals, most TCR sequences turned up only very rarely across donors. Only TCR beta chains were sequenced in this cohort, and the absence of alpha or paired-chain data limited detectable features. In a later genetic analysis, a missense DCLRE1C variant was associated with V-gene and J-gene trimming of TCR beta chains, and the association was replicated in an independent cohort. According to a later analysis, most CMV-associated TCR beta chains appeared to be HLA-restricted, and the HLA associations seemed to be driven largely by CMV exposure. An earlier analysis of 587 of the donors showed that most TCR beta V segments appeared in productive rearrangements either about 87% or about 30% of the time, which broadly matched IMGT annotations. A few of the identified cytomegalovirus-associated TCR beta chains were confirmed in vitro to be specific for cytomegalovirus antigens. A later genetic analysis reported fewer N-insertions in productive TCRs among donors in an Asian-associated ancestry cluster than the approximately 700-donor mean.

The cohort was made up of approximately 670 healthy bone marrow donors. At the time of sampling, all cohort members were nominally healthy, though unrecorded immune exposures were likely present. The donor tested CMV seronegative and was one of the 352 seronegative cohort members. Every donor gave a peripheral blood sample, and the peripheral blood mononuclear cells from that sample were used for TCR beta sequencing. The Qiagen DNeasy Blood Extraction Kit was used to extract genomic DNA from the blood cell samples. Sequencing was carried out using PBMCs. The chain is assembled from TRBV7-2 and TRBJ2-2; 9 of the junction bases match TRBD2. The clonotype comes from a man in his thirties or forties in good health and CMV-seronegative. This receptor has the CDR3 CASSLTWIAGDEGGELFF. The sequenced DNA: TGTGCCAGCAGCTTGACGTGGATAGCGGGAGATGAAGGCGGGGAGCTGTTTTTT.